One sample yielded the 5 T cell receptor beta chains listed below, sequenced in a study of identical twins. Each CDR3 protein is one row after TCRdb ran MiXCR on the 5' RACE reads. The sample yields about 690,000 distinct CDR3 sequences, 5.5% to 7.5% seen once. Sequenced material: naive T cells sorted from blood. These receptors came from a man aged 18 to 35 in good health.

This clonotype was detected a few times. For the CDR3, the DNA is TGTGCCAGCAGCTTTAGTATGCAGTCGATGACTTTCTTT. It is translated as CASSFSMQSMTFF. The J gene is TRBJ1-1, the V gene TRBV7-2, with D uncertain. Trimming took off 3 bases at V and 12 bases at J, with 17 bases between the two ends. The length of the CDR3 is 13 residues. The germline CDR1 and CDR2 sequences are SGHTA and FQGNSA.

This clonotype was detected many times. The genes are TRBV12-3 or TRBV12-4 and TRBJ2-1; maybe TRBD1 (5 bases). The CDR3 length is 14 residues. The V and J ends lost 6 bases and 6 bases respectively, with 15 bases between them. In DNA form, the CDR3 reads TGTGCCAGCAGACCTAGGACAATCGGCAATGAGCAGTTCTTC. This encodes CASRPRTIGNEQFF.

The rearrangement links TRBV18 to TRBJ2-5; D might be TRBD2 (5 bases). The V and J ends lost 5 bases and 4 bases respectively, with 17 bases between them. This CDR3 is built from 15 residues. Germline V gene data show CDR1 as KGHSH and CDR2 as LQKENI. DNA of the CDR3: TGTGCCAGCTCAGCGGAGTGGAGGAACGCAGAGACCCAGTACTTC. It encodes CASSAEWRNAETQYF. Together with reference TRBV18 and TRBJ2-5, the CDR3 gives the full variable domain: NAGVMQNPRHLVRRRGQEARLRCSPMKGHSHVYWYRQLPEEGLKFMVYLQKENIIDESGMPKERFSAEFPKEGPSILRIQQVVRGDSAAYFCASSAEWRNAETQYFGPGTRLLVL.

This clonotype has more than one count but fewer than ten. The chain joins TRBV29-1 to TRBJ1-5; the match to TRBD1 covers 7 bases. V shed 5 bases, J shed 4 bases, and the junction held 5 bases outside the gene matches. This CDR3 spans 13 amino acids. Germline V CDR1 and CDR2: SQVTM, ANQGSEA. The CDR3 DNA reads TGCAGCGTTATCGACAGGGCAAATCAGCCCCAGCATTTT. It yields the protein CSVIDRANQPQHF.

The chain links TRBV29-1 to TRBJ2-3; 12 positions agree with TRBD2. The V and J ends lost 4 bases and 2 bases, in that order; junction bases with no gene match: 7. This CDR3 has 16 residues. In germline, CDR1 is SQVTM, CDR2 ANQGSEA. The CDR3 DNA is TGCAGCGTTGGGAGGCTAGCGGGAGGGCTCACAGATACGCAGTATTTT. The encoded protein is CSVGRLAGGLTDTQYF.